These 29 T cell receptor beta chains were all obtained from the same sample, sequenced in a study of cytomegalovirus exposure and HLA in healthy donors. 60 Vbeta and 13 Jbeta primers were used in PCR. The repertoire was sequenced with immunoSEQ multiplex PCR; TCRdb's copy has only in-frame clones and lacks some. The sample holds about 150,000 clones, about two thirds seen once. The sample comprised PBMCs. Receptors originate from a woman younger than 30 in good health and CMV-seronegative.

With respect to this clone: One junction end disagrees with the germline gene, perhaps due to a read error. The rearrangement uses TRBV6-6 and TRBJ1-1; 11 nucleotides match TRBD1. Germline V CDR1 and CDR2: MNHNY, SVGAGI (reference sequence). This CDR3 region has 15 residues. This chain's CDR3 is CASSKRTGGWTGAFF. The CDR3 coding sequence is TGTGCCAGCTCCAAAAGGACAGGGGGCTGGACTGGAGCTTTCTTT.

V and J are TRBV13 and TRBJ1-2, with a tentative D call TRBD1 (5 bases). The CDR3 totals 14 residues. Trimming cost V 0 bases and J 8 bases, with 13 bases left between them. Germline assignment: CDR1 PRHDT and CDR2 FYEKMQ (reference sequence). The DNA for the CDR3 is TGTGCCAGCAGCTTAGGTATTGGGGCGCGAGGCTACACCTTC. Amino acid sequence: CASSLGIGARGYTF.

CDR3 bases: TGTGCCAGCAGGAGTCCCGAGACAGGGCACACAGATACGCAGTATTTT. Residues: CASRSPETGHTDTQYF. The chain uses TRBV2 and TRBJ2-3; the match to TRBD1 covers 7 bases. The CDR3 loop spans 16 amino acids. CDR1 and CDR2 (germline): SNHLY, FYNNEI. V lost 6 bases and J lost 2; bases outside the gene matches: 11.

The V gene is TRBV19, the J gene TRBJ1-1; the match to TRBD1 covers 8 bases. The trim removed 2 bases at V and 3 bases at J, leaving 2 bases unmatched. The V gene's germline CDR1 is LNHDA and CDR2 SQIVND (reference sequence). CDR3 length equals 14 residues. CDR3 nucleotide sequence: TGTGCCAGTAGTATACAGGGACAGGACACTGAAGCTTTCTTT. This encodes CASSIQGQDTEAFF.

A few counts support this clone. The J gene is TRBJ1-2, the V gene TRBV21-1; no DNA check was done on the table's D call, TRBD1. TRBV21-1 is flagged as a pseudogene. CDR3 length: 14 amino acids. The CDR3 DNA sequence: TGTGCCAGCAGCAAAGGGACACAAGACTATGGCTACACCTTC. Protein: CASSKGTQDYGYTF.

V is TRBV7-2 and J is TRBJ2-3, with 7 nucleotides matching TRBD1. V dropped 3 bases and J dropped 1; count of bases not matched to a gene: 7. The CDR3 runs to 16 residues. The germline gives CDR1 SGHTA, CDR2 FQGNSA. CDR3 DNA sequence: TGTGCCAGCAGCTTCGGCTCGGGACAGCGCACAGATACGCAGTATTTT. Translated: CASSFGSGQRTDTQYF.

This clone appeared a single time. The rearrangement joins TRBV5-4 to TRBJ1-2; D is perhaps TRBD1 (5 bases). Trimming removed 4 bases at V and 5 bases at J, with 15 bases between. The CDR3 is made up of 14 amino acids. Germline V gives CDR1 SGHNT, CDR2 YYREEE (reference sequence). CDR3: CASSLGGRVYGYTF. The CDR3 nucleotides are TGTGCCAGCAGCCTCGGGGGGAGGGTGTATGGCTACACCTTC.

The table lists this clone with a few counts. The V and J genes are TRBV4-1 and TRBJ1-1; 8 nucleotides match TRBD1. This CDR3 spans 12 amino acids. Losses at the gene ends were 7 bases for V and 5 bases for J; bases not matched to a gene: 3. The germline CDR1 and CDR2 sequences are MGHRA and YSYEKL. Here the CDR3 reads CASNDRGTEAFF. CDR3 DNA sequence: TGCGCCAGCAACGACAGGGGTACTGAAGCTTTCTTT.

The chain has TRBV7-9 and TRBJ2-5; 8 bases are shared with TRBD1. In germline, CDR1 is SEHNR, CDR2 FQNEAQ (reference sequence). This CDR3 has 16 amino acids. Trimming removed 0 bases from V and 5 bases from J; junction bases left unmatched: 8. DNA of the CDR3: TGTGCCAGCAGCTTAGCTCAGGGGGCCTCGCGGGAGACCCAGTACTTC. Encoded protein: CASSLAQGASRETQYF.

The chain combines TRBV28 with TRBJ1-2; D is perhaps TRBD1 (5 bases). CDR1 MDHEN and CDR2 SYDVKM come from the germline V gene. V lost 6 bases to trimming and J lost 4 bases, with 18 bases between them. This CDR3 is built from 15 residues. CDR3: CASRPGWEGIYGYTF. CDR3 in DNA: TGTGCCAGCAGGCCCGGGTGGGAGGGGATCTATGGCTACACCTTC.

This clone showed up just a few times. The chain links TRBV5-1 to TRBJ1-2; D is perhaps TRBD1 (6 bases). The length of the CDR3 is 14 residues. Per the germline V gene, CDR1 is SGHRS and CDR2 is YFSETQ. The V and J ends lost 5 bases and 6 bases respectively, with 17 bases between them. The CDR3 protein is CASRVGQQLDGYTF. In DNA form, the CDR3 reads TGCGCCAGCAGGGTGGGACAACAATTGGATGGCTACACCTTC.

The chain links TRBV7-2 to TRBJ2-2; 8 bases line up with TRBD2. The CDR3 has 17 residues. V trimming: 5 bases; J trimming: 5 bases; junction bases outside the gene matches: 13. Germline V CDR1 and CDR2: SGHTA, FQGNSA. CDR3 sequence (DNA): TGTGCCAGCAGCCGGCCAGCGGGGGCCCCCAGGACCGGGGAGCTGTTTTTT. This codes for CASSRPAGAPRTGELFF.

The table lists this clone with a few counts. The chain combines TRBV7-9 with TRBJ2-2; maybe TRBD1 (5 bases). The germline CDR1 and CDR2 sequences are SEHNR and FQNEAQ (reference sequence). This CDR3 is 15 amino acids long. Trimming took off 3 bases at V and 5 bases at J, with 13 bases between the two ends. CDR3 amino acids: CASSLGLGFTGELFF. DNA for the CDR3: TGTGCCAGCAGCTTGGGGCTCGGGTTTACCGGGGAGCTGTTTTTT.

This clone has just one count. The chain is built from TRBV6-1 and TRBJ1-1; D remains unclear. The CDR3 totals 11 residues. V was shortened by 7 bases and J by 3 bases, with 6 bases between the two germline ends. The germline CDR1 and CDR2 sequences are MNHNS and SASEGT. In nucleotides, the CDR3 is TGTGCCAGCATTGCGGACACTGAAGCTTTCTTT. This codes for CASIADTEAFF.

The rearrangement links TRBV5-1 to TRBJ1-1; 9 positions match TRBD1. V lost 5 bases, J lost 8 bases, and 10 bases stayed unmatched. The CDR3 spans 14 residues. Germline V lookup: CDR1 SGHRS, CDR2 YFSETQ. DNA for the CDR3: TGCGCCAGCAGTTCCACTGAGGACAGGGGAGAAGCTTTCTTT. Its protein is CASSSTEDRGEAFF.

This clone was found a few times. The chain carries TRBV9 and TRBJ1-5; TRBD1 matches at 12 bases. Losses at the gene ends were 4 bases for V and 7 bases for J; bases not matched to a gene: 6. The CDR3 length is 15 residues. Germline assignment: CDR1 SGDLS and CDR2 YYNGEE. For the CDR3, the DNA is TGTGCCAGCAGCTCAGGGACAGGGGGCAGCCAGCCCCAGCATTTT. Translated, it gives CASSSGTGGSQPQHF. Full variable domain (missing parts from reference TRBV9 and TRBJ1-5): DSGVTQTPKHLITATGQRVTLRCSPRSGDLSVYWYQQSLDQGLQFLIQYYNGEERAKGNILERFSAQQFPDLHSELNLSSLELGDSALYFCASSSGTGGSQPQHFGDGTRLSIL.

The chain has TRBV5-1 and TRBJ1-6, with D possibly TRBD1 on 5 matching bases. The CDR3 loop spans 15 amino acids. V was clipped by 4 bases and J by 6 bases, with 14 bases between them. Germline assignment: CDR1 SGHRS and CDR2 YFSETQ. For the CDR3, the DNA is TGCGCCAGCAGCCAAGCGGGACGGACTAATTCACCCCTCCACTTT. Translated, it gives CASSQAGRTNSPLHF.

The V and J genes are TRBV21-1 and TRBJ2-7; the D segment call TRBD2 is taken from the table without a DNA check. TRBV21-1 is assigned pseudogene status. The CDR3 consists of 14 residues. CDR3 region: CASSRRGISYEQYF. CDR3 DNA: TGTGCCAGCAGCAGGCGCGGAATCTCCTACGAGCAGTACTTC.

V gene TRBV9 combines with J gene TRBJ1-1; no firm D call. The CDR3 spans 16 residues. In germline, CDR1 is SGDLS, CDR2 YYNGEE. V was clipped by 2 bases and J by 5 bases, with 19 bases between them. The DNA of the CDR3 is TGTGCCAGCAGCGTCAAACGCGAGACACCTTATACTGAAGCTTTCTTT. Translating it yields CASSVKRETPYTEAFF. The complete variable domain, with remaining parts taken from reference TRBV9 and TRBJ1-1, reads DSGVTQTPKHLITATGQRVTLRCSPRSGDLSVYWYQQSLDQGLQFLIQYYNGEERAKGNILERFSAQQFPDLHSELNLSSLELGDSALYFCASSVKRETPYTEAFFGQGTRLTVV.

This clone was found a few times. The junction and the germline gene differ at one end; a read error may be behind it. V and J are TRBV6-5 and TRBJ2-1; 9 bases are a match to TRBD1. The germline V gene has CDR1 MNHEY and CDR2 SVGAGI. CDR3 length equals 14 residues. CDR3 region: CASSPPGQGMTRIF. DNA for the CDR3: TGTGCCAGCAGTCCACCGGGACAGGGTATGACTAGGATCTTC.

J is TRBJ2-7 and V is TRBV28; possibly TRBD1 for D (7 bases). Trimming took 11 bases from V and 2 from J, leaving 19 bases between them. This CDR3 contains 14 residues. Germline assignment: CDR1 MDHEN and CDR2 SYDVKM. In nucleotides, the CDR3 is TGTGCCTCAGTGTCAGGGGGGATCACCTACGAGCAGTACTTC. Translation: CASVSGGITYEQYF.

The chain employs TRBV5-5 and TRBJ2-1; TRBD1 might be the D (6 bases). Trimming cost V 0 bases and J 4 bases, with 11 bases left between them. The CDR3 extends over 15 amino acids. The germline V gene encodes CDR1 SGHKS and CDR2 YYEKEE (reference sequence). CDR3 in DNA: TGTGCCAGCAGCTTGGAGGGGACAAGGTACAATGAGCAGTTCTTC. This gives the protein CASSLEGTRYNEQFF.

The rearrangement uses TRBV27 and TRBJ2-2; 13 bases are a match to TRBD2. The CDR3 consists of 16 residues. The germline V gene encodes CDR1 MNHEY and CDR2 SMNVEV (reference sequence). The J segment lost 6 bases and the V segment lost 5 bases, leaving 6 bases of the junction unmatched. The DNA for the CDR3 is TGTGCCAGCAGTACCGGACTAGCGGGAGTTGCCGGGGAGCTGTTTTTT. Translating it yields CASSTGLAGVAGELFF.

The CDR3 DNA is TGTGCCAGCAGGCTGGGACAGAAGGACATTCAGTACTTC. This codes for CASRLGQKDIQYF. This chain joins TRBV2 and TRBJ2-4, with 7 bases that match TRBD1. Trimming cost V 6 bases and J 8 bases; bases outside gene matches: 7. CDR1 SNHLY and CDR2 FYNNEI come from the germline V gene. The CDR3 sequence is 13 residues long.

The chain couples TRBV27 to TRBJ2-1; 7 bases map to TRBD1. V was pared by 8 bases and J by 7 bases, with 17 bases of the junction left unmatched. Germline CDR1 is MNHEY and CDR2 is SMNVEV (reference sequence). The CDR3 extends over 16 amino acids. The CDR3 nucleotides read TGTGCCAGCGGGACGAGGAAGGGGGCGCGAGGGAATGAGCAGTTCTTC. Amino acid sequence: CASGTRKGARGNEQFF.

This chain joins TRBV5-4 and TRBJ1-1; TRBD1 might be the D (5 bases). V was trimmed by 4 bases and J by 0 bases, leaving 13 bases between them. This CDR3 region has 15 residues. Germline-derived CDR1 and CDR2 are SGHNT and YYREEE (reference sequence). Written as DNA, the CDR3 is TGTGCCAGCAGCGGCGCCGGGGGGATGAACACTGAAGCTTTCTTT. Protein product: CASSGAGGMNTEAFF.

CDR3 DNA sequence: TGCGCCAGCAGCCAGTCTCACAGGGGGCGGTACGAGCAGTACGTC. Translated, it gives CASSQSHRGRYEQYV. V gene TRBV4-3 combines with J gene TRBJ2-7; TRBD1 matches 9 bases. The V segment lost 3 bases and the J segment 4 bases; nucleotides outside the gene matches: 7. The CDR3 is 15 residues long. CDR1 and CDR2 from the germline V gene are LGHNA and YSLEER.

This clone has just a few counts. The chain joins TRBV11-3 to TRBJ2-3; 8 nucleotides agree with TRBD2. CDR1 and CDR2 from the germline V gene are SGHNT and YENEEA. The CDR3 loop spans 15 amino acids. The ends lost 1 base at V and 4 bases at J; junction bases unmatched: 4. CDR3 in amino acids: CASSLGSGGSDTQYF. The CDR3 DNA sequence: TGTGCCAGCAGCTTAGGCAGCGGGGGATCAGATACGCAGTATTTT. Based on the CDR3 plus reference TRBV11-3 and TRBJ2-3, the full variable domain is EAGVVQSPRYKIIEKKQPVAFWCNPISGHNTLYWYLQNLGQGPELLIRYENEEAVDDSQLPKDRFSAERLKGVDSTLKIQPAELGDSAVYLCASSLGSGGSDTQYFGPGTRLTVL.

The chain carries TRBV11-3 and TRBJ1-6; no clear D gene. The CDR3 runs 18 residues. Trimming took off 0 bases at V and 0 bases at J, with 12 bases between the two ends. The germline CDR1 and CDR2 sequences are SGHNT and YENEEA. CDR3: CASSLDGGLSSYNSPLHF. The CDR3 DNA reads as TGTGCCAGCAGCTTAGATGGAGGGCTGAGCTCCTATAATTCACCCCTCCACTTT.